Below are 6 T cell receptor beta chains sequenced from a single sample in a study of vaccination and CD4 T cells after COVID-19. These receptors have no identified antigens. The assay that was used to sequence DNA from cultured CD4+ T cells was the Oncomine TCR Beta short-read assay. TCRdb re-called the PCR reads through MiXCR, storing one row per CDR3 protein. The table records 15,000 to 17,000 distinct CDR3 sequences, around 40% of them present only once. Documented treatment: roughly ten-day PBMC culture with coronavirus spike peptide pools or control peptides (ViraFEST assay). Sample: cultured CD4+ T cells from blood. Every receptor here comes from a human donor with COVID-19.

Notes on this clonotype: The junction shows a germline mismatch at one end, possibly a read error. The rearrangement links TRBV6-1 to TRBJ2-3; 9 bases map to TRBD1. Germline V CDR1 and CDR2: MNHNS, SASEGT. The CDR3 has 14 residues. The CDR3 loop is CASSEGQGTDTQYF. CDR3 in DNA: TGTGCCAGCAGCGAAGGACAGGGGACAGATACGCAGTATTTT.

This clonotype was seen a single time. The rearrangement links TRBV6-1 to TRBJ1-5; D is undetermined. Trimming removed 8 bases at V and 2 bases at J, with 1 base between. Germline CDR1 is MNHNS and CDR2 is SASEGT. This CDR3 region has 10 residues. Here the CDR3 reads CASGNQPQHF. The CDR3 region has the DNA TGTGCCAGCGGCAATCAGCCCCAGCATTTT.

The chain joins TRBV5-1 to TRBJ2-7, with 10 positions matching TRBD2. Trimming removed 7 bases from V and 5 bases from J; junction bases left unmatched: 6. Per the germline V gene, CDR1 is SGHRS and CDR2 is YFSETQ. The CDR3 is made up of 13 amino acids. The CDR3, as DNA: TGCGCCAGCGGGCTAGCGGGGGCCAACGAGCAGTACTTC. This translates into CASGLAGANEQYF.

The rearrangement links TRBV6-5 to TRBJ1-3; tentatively, D is TRBD1 (6 bases). V gave up 1 base and J gave up 0 bases, with 16 bases separating them. This CDR3 has 18 residues. CDR1 and CDR2 (germline): MNHEY, SVGAGI. The CDR3 protein is CASSYYGGVGGSGNTIYF. The CDR3, as DNA: TGTGCCAGCAGTTACTACGGAGGGGTAGGGGGCTCTGGAAACACCATATATTTT.

The chain employs TRBV5-6 and TRBJ2-1, with D perhaps assigned TRBD1 or TRBD2 (5 bases each). Trimming removed 4 bases from V and 2 bases from J, with 13 bases in between. The CDR3 spans 15 residues. Germline V lookup: CDR1 SGHDT, CDR2 YYEEEE. Written as DNA, the CDR3 is TGTGCCAGCAGCCTGGGGACCAACCCCTACAATGAGCAGTTCTTC. Translated, it gives CASSLGTNPYNEQFF.

Comments on this clonotype: The junction departs from germline at one end; a sequencing error may be responsible. The CDR3 sequence is CAVSESTGTNQPQHF. The CDR3, as DNA: TGTGCCGTCAGTGAGTCGACAGGGACAAATCAGCCCCAGCATTTT. The rearrangement links TRBV10-3 to TRBJ1-5, with 7 bases identical to TRBD1. The CDR3 covers 15 residues. From germline, CDR1 is ENHRY and CDR2 SYGVKD.